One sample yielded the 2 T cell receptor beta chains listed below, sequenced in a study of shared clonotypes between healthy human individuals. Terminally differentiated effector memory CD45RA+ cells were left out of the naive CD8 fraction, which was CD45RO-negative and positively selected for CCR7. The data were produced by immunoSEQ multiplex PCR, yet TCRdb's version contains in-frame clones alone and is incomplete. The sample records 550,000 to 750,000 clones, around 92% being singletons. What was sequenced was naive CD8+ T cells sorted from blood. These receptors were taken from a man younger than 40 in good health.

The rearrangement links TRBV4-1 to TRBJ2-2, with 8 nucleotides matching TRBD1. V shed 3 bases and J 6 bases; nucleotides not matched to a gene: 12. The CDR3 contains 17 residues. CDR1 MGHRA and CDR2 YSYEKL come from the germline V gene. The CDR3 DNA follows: TGCGCCAGCAGCCACCCAGGACAGGGTAATATTCCCGGGGAGCTGTTTTTT. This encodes CASSHPGQGNIPGELFF.

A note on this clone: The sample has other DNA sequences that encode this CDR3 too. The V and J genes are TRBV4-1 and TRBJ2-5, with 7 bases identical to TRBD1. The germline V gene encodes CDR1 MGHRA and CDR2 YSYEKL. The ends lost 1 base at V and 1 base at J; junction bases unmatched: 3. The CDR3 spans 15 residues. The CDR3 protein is CASSQADRVQETQYF. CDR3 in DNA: TGCGCCAGCAGCCAAGCTGACAGGGTCCAAGAGACCCAGTACTTC.